These 27 T cell receptor beta chains share one sample of origin, sequenced in a study of blood T cell repertoires in COVID-19 (dated by TCRdb to the early 2020s). To prepare the library, the immunoSEQ multiplex PCR assay was applied. TCRdb took over this immuneACCESS table, retaining in-frame rearrangements with V and J assigned. Such tables are incomplete; in checked studies, under half of the missing clones stem from an unresolved V gene, and the remainder is unexplained. For this sample there are 150,000 to 200,000 clones; about 86% appear just once. The biggest ten clones account for approximately 11% of the sample. Sequenced sample: peripheral blood. The source of these receptors is a woman in her sixties or seventies with COVID-19, enrolled during active disease.

Of note for this clone: At one end the junction does not follow the germline gene, possibly because of a read error. The J gene is TRBJ2-3, the V gene TRBV11-3; tentative D call: TRBD1 (8 bases). The CDR3 sequence is 13 residues long. Germline lookup yields CDR1 SGHNT and CDR2 YENEEA. In DNA form, the CDR3 reads TGTGCCAGCAGCTTCGGGGGGACAGGTACGCAGTATTTT. This translates into CASSFGGTGTQYF.

The rearrangement joins TRBV2 to TRBJ2-7; 7 positions agree with TRBD1. The CDR3 contains 13 residues. Germline V gene lookup returns CDR1 SNHLY and CDR2 FYNNEI. The trim removed 6 bases at V and 3 bases at J, leaving 5 bases unmatched. The DNA of the CDR3 is TGTGCCAGCAGGGACAGGCTATTCTACGAGCAGTACTTC. Amino acid sequence: CASRDRLFYEQYF. The whole variable domain, remainder taken from reference TRBV2 and TRBJ2-7, is EPEVTQTPSHQVTQMGQEVILRCVPISNHLYFYWYRQILGQKVEFLVSFYNNEISEKSEIFDDQFSVERPDGSNFTLKIRSTKLEDSAMYFCASRDRLFYEQYFGPGTRLTVT.

CDR3 nucleotides: TGTGCCAGCAGTTCCACCGGGACAGGGGGCGACGAGCAGTACTTC. Residues: CASSSTGTGGDEQYF. The chain combines TRBV6-5 with TRBJ2-7, with 12 bases fitting TRBD1. Germline CDR1 and CDR2: MNHEY and SVGAGI. The V segment lost 4 bases and the J segment 5 bases; nucleotides outside the gene matches: 6. The CDR3 is 15 amino acids.

The gene calls are TRBV27 and TRBJ2-5, with D possibly being TRBD2 (7 bases). The V gene's germline CDR1 is MNHEY and CDR2 SMNVEV (reference sequence). The V and J ends lost 0 bases and 3 bases respectively, with 29 bases between them. This CDR3 contains 21 residues. The CDR3 DNA is TGTGCCAGCAGTTTATCAGGGGGGGCTGCGGTAGGCGGCCCCGGGGAAGAGACCCAGTACTTC. Amino acid sequence: CASSLSGGAAVGGPGEETQYF.

The chain is built from TRBV5-6 and TRBJ1-2; no clear D gene. Trimming removed 7 bases from V and 4 bases from J, with 29 bases in between. The CDR3 length is 18 residues. Germline V gene sequence: CDR1 SGHDT, CDR2 YYEEEE. CDR3 in amino acids: CASHHPSILLGLGYGYTF. In DNA, the CDR3 is TGTGCCAGCCACCATCCTAGTATCCTGTTAGGCTTGGGCTATGGCTACACCTTC. The full variable domain, its missing parts supplied by reference TRBV5-6 and TRBJ1-2, is DAGVTQSPTHLIKTRGQQVTLRCSPKSGHDTVSWYQQALGQGPQFIFQYYEEEERQRGNFPDRFSGHQFPNYSSELNVNALLLGDSALYLCASHHPSILLGLGYGYTFGSGTRLTVV.

J is TRBJ2-7 and V is TRBV4-1, with D perhaps TRBD1 (6 bases). Germline V gene lookup returns CDR1 MGHRA and CDR2 YSYEKL. The V end was cut by 1 base, the J end by 2 bases, with 24 bases between. The CDR3 contains 19 residues. CDR3 region: CASSQGSGTRRPLTYEQYF. The CDR3 bases are TGCGCCAGCAGCCAAGGCTCCGGGACAAGGCGTCCTTTAACCTACGAGCAGTACTTC.

CDR3 coding DNA: TGCGCCAGCAGCTCCGACAGGGGTATTTCTGAAGCTTTCTTT. This translates into CASSSDRGISEAFF. The chain carries TRBV5-1 and TRBJ1-1, with 8 bases lining up with TRBD1. Trimming removed 3 bases from V and 6 bases from J; junction bases left unmatched: 7. This CDR3 contains 14 residues. CDR1 is SGHRS, CDR2 YFSETQ, per germline.

This clone has a handful of counts. The V and J genes are TRBV5-4 and TRBJ2-1, with 8 positions matching TRBD1. Germline V gene sequence: CDR1 SGHNT, CDR2 YYREEE (reference sequence). There are 15 residues in the CDR3. V lost 3 bases to trimming and J lost 1 base; unmatched junction nucleotides: 3. Written as DNA, the CDR3 is TGTGCCAGCAGCTCAAGACAGGGGTCCTACAATGAGCAGTTCTTC. It specifies CASSSRQGSYNEQFF.

The chain links TRBV11-2 to TRBJ1-1, with 7 bases identical to TRBD1. The CDR3 sequence is 12 residues long. The germline V gene encodes CDR1 SGHAT and CDR2 FQNNGV. V shed 6 bases, J shed 6 bases, and the junction held 4 bases outside the gene matches. The CDR3 bases are TGTGCCAGCAGTTACCAGGGGGCTGAAGCTTTCTTT. It yields the protein CASSYQGAEAFF.

This clone was counted between two and nine times. The rearrangement joins TRBV14 to TRBJ2-3; D uncertain. Trimming cost V 0 bases and J 1 base, with 14 bases left between them. Germline CDR1 is SGHDN and CDR2 is FVKESK. The CDR3 totals 17 residues. The CDR3 spells CASSQDVAFRGTDTQYF. The CDR3, as DNA: TGTGCCAGCAGCCAAGATGTAGCATTTCGGGGCACAGATACGCAGTATTTT.

The chain has TRBV30 and TRBJ1-4; D is possibly TRBD1 (5 bases). Trimming took 0 bases from V and 0 from J, leaving 11 bases between them. Germline CDR1 GTSNPN, CDR2 SVGIG (reference sequence). CDR3 length equals 16 residues. Here the CDR3 reads CAWSVYRHATNEKLFF. The CDR3 nucleotides read TGTGCCTGGAGTGTCTACAGGCACGCAACTAATGAAAAACTGTTTTTT.

The table lists this clone with a few counts. This chain joins TRBV30 and TRBJ2-7; a weak D match, TRBD2 (5 bases). The CDR3 has 11 residues. Germline V gene lookup returns CDR1 GTSNPN and CDR2 SVGIG (reference sequence). The ends were cut back, 5 bases at V and 0 bases at J, with 5 bases in the middle. The CDR3 sequence: CAWGSSYEQYF. The CDR3 DNA sequence: TGTGCCTGGGGGAGCTCCTACGAGCAGTACTTC. The whole variable domain, remainder taken from reference TRBV30 and TRBJ2-7, is SQTIHQWPATLVQPVGSPLSLECTVEGTSNPNLYWYRQAAGRGLQLLFYSVGIGQISSEVPQNLSASRPQDRQFILSSKKLLLSDSGFYLCAWGSSYEQYFGPGTRLTVT.

The V and J genes are TRBV7-9 and TRBJ2-7, with D tentatively TRBD1 (5 bases). V was trimmed by 0 bases and J by 7 bases, leaving 7 bases between them. The CDR3 covers 12 residues. Germline CDR1 SEHNR, CDR2 FQNEAQ (reference sequence). The CDR3 loop is CASSLAGEEQYF. The CDR3, as DNA: TGTGCCAGCAGCTTAGCAGGGGAAGAGCAGTACTTC.

The J gene is TRBJ2-3, the V gene TRBV27; 7 positions match TRBD1. The germline V gene has CDR1 MNHEY and CDR2 SMNVEV (reference sequence). After removal of 7 bases from V and 1 base from J, the junction contained 8 bases not matched to a gene. CDR3 length: 15 amino acids. The CDR3 region is CASTKQGYGTDTQYF. CDR3 sequence (DNA): TGTGCCAGCACCAAACAGGGGTATGGCACAGATACGCAGTATTTT.

The V and J genes are TRBV24-1 and TRBJ1-2; D gene unclear. CDR1 and CDR2 (germline): KGHDR, SFDVKD. This CDR3 has 13 amino acids. V lost 3 bases and J 6 bases, leaving 10 bases between the germline ends. Here the CDR3 reads CATSDPIVHGYTF. DNA of the CDR3: TGTGCCACCAGTGATCCGATAGTTCATGGCTACACCTTC.

J is TRBJ2-7 and V is TRBV19; TRBD1 matches at 7 bases. Germline V CDR1 and CDR2: LNHDA, SQIVND (reference sequence). With 8 bases clipped from V and 5 bases from J, the junction kept 6 bases outside the gene matches. This CDR3 spans 12 amino acids. CDR3 residues: CASATGAHEQYF. CDR3 bases: TGTGCCAGTGCAACAGGGGCCCACGAGCAGTACTTC.

Only a few counts were recorded for this clone. This sequence joins TRBV9 and TRBJ2-7; 7 bases fit TRBD1. The CDR3 covers 14 residues. Germline V gene lookup returns CDR1 SGDLS and CDR2 YYNGEE. The V segment lost 7 bases and the J segment 2 bases; nucleotides outside the gene matches: 9. CDR3 protein: CASARDSQTYEQYF. In nucleotides, the CDR3 is TGTGCCAGCGCCCGGGACAGCCAAACCTACGAGCAGTACTTC.

This chain connects TRBV12-3 or TRBV12-4 to TRBJ1-5; D unclear. The CDR3 is 13 residues long. Trimming took off 0 bases at V and 9 bases at J, with 9 bases between the two ends. CDR3 bases: TGTGCCAGCAGTTTAGCGTGGGGAGGGCCCCAGCATTTT. The encoded protein is CASSLAWGGPQHF.

This chain connects TRBV29-1 to TRBJ2-1; TRBD2 aligns across 16 bases. Trimming took 7 bases from V and 0 from J; bases not matched to a gene: 15. This CDR3 is 20 amino acids long. Per the germline V gene, CDR1 is SQVTM and CDR2 is ANQGSEA. For the CDR3, the DNA is TGCAGCGACCTGGGGAGGCCGGGACTAGCGGGAGGGAGCTCCTACAATGAGCAGTTCTTC. It encodes CSDLGRPGLAGGSSYNEQFF.

This clone was detected ten times or more. The CDR3: CASGAGQPQHF. In DNA, the CDR3 is TGTGCCAGCGGGGCGGGGCAGCCCCAGCATTTT. V is TRBV3-1 (or the pseudogene TRBV3-2) and J is TRBJ1-5; a possible D gene is TRBD1 (5 bases). Trimming took off 8 bases at V and 7 bases at J, with 9 bases between the two ends. The CDR3 has 11 amino acids. CDR1 and CDR2 (germline): LGHDT, YNNKEL (reference sequence).

The DNA for the CDR3 is TGTGCCAGCTCTGCCTCGGGGAGGATGAACACTGAAGCTTTCTTT. This encodes CASSASGRMNTEAFF. J is TRBJ1-1 and V is TRBV9; D gene ambiguous. The CDR3 covers 15 residues. Germline CDR1 SGDLS, CDR2 YYNGEE. The V end lost 7 bases, the J end lost 0 bases, and 16 bases lay between the germline ends.

The chain recombines TRBV7-6 with TRBJ1-6; the match to TRBD1 covers 7 bases. Germline V gives CDR1 SGHVS, CDR2 FNYEAQ. The CDR3 extends over 15 amino acids. Trimming at V came to 1 base and at J to 10 bases, leaving 7 bases not matched to a gene. In nucleotides, the CDR3 is TGTGCCAGCAGCTTAGGACAGGGCATTCAATCACCCCTCCACTTT. This sequence encodes CASSLGQGIQSPLHF.

The chain is built from TRBV6-6 and TRBJ1-1; D possibly corresponds to TRBD1 (5 bases). Per germline, CDR1 MNHNY and CDR2 SVGAGI (reference sequence). V was shortened by 6 bases and J by 7 bases, with 24 bases between the two germline ends. This CDR3 comprises 16 residues. The CDR3 DNA reads as TGTGCCAGCAGCGACCGAATCCACAGGCAGAATAATGAAGCTTTCTTT. This sequence encodes CASSDRIHRQNNEAFF.

This clone appeared a single time. The V gene is TRBV20-1, the J gene TRBJ1-1; D is perhaps TRBD1 (5 bases). Germline V gene sequence: CDR1 DFQATT, CDR2 SNEGSKA (reference sequence). The V end lost 3 bases, the J end lost 6 bases, and 17 bases lay between the germline ends. This CDR3 region has 14 residues. This chain's CDR3 is CSASNWRGGAEAFF. CDR3 DNA: TGCAGTGCTAGTAATTGGCGGGGCGGGGCTGAAGCTTTCTTT.

This chain uses TRBV19 with TRBJ2-4; a weak D match, TRBD1 (6 bases). V gave up 6 bases and J gave up 0 bases, with 21 bases separating them. CDR3 size: 18 residues. CDR1 is LNHDA and CDR2 is SQIVND in the germline V gene (reference sequence). Here the CDR3 DNA reads TGTGCCAGTAGCATAAGACCAAGGGGGTCGATAGCCAAAAACATTCAGTACTTC. Its protein is CASSIRPRGSIAKNIQYF.

This clone was seen a few times. The chain uses TRBV7-3 and TRBJ2-3, with 8 nucleotides matching TRBD2. V shed 2 bases and J 7 bases; nucleotides not matched to a gene: 11. The CDR3 runs to 16 residues. The germline gives CDR1 SGHTA, CDR2 FQGTGA. The CDR3: CASSLLSGRATNTQYF. In nucleotides, the CDR3 is TGTGCCAGCAGCTTATTGTCCGGGAGGGCCACGAATACGCAGTATTTT.

The chain employs TRBV28 and TRBJ2-7; D may be TRBD2 (6 bases). Trimming pared 5 bases from V and 6 bases from J, leaving 17 bases between. The CDR3 is 14 residues long. Germline V gene lookup returns CDR1 MDHEN and CDR2 SYDVKM. This chain's CDR3 is CASSPMGLPLEQYF. CDR3 DNA: TGTGCCAGCAGTCCTATGGGACTTCCCCTCGAGCAGTACTTC.